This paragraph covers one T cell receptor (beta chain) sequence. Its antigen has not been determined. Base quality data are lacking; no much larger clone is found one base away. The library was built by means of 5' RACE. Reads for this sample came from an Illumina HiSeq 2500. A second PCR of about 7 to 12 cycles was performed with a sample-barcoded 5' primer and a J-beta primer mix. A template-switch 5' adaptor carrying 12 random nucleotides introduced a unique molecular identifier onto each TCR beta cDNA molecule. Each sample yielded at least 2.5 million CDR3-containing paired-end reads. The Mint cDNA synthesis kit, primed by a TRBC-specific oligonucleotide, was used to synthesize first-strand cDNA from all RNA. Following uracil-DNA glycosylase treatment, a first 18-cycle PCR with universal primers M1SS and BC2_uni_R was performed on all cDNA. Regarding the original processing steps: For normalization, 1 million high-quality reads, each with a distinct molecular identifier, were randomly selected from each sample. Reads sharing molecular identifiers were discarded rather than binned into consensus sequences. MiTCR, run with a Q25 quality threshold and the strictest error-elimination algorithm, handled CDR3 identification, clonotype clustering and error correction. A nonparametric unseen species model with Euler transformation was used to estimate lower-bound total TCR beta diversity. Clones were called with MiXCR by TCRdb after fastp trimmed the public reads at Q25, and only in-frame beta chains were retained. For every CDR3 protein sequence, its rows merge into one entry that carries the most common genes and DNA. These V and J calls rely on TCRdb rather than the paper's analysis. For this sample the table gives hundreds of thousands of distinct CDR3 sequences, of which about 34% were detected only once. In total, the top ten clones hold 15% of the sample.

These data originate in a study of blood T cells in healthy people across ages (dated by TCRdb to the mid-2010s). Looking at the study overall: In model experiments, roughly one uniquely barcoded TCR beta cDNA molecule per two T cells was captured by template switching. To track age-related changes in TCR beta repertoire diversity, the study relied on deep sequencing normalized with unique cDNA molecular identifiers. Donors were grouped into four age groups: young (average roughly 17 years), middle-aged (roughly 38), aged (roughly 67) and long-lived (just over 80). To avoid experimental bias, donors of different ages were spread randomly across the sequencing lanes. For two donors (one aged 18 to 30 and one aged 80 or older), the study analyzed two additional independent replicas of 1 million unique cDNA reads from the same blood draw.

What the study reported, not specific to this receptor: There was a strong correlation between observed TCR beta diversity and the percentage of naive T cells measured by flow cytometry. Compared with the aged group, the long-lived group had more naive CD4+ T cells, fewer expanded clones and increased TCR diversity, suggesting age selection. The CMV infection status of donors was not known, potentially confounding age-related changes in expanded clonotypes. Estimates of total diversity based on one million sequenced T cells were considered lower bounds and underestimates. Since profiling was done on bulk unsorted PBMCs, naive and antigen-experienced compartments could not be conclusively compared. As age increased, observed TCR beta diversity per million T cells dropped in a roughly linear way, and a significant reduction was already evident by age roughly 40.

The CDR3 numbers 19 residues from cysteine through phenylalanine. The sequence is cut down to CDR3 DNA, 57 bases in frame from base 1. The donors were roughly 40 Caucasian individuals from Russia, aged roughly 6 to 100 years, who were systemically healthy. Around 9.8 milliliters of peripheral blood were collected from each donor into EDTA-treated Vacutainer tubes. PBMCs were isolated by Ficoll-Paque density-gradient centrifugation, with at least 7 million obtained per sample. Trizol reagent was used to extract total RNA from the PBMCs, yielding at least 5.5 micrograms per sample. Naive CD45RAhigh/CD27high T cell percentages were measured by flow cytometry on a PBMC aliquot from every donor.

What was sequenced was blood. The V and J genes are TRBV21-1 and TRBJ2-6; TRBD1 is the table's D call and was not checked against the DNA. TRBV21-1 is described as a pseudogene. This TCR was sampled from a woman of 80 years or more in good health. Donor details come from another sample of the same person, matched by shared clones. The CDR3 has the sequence CASSKSGRSWVSGANVRTF. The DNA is TGTGCCAGCAGCAAATCGGGCAGGTCCTGGGTCTCTGGGGCCAACGTCCGGACTTTC.